The next 25 T cell receptor beta chains were all read from a single sample in a study of blood T cells in healthy people across ages (dated by TCRdb to about 2015). Library construction relied on 5' RACE. The sequencer listed for this sample is Illumina HiSeq 2500. A second PCR of about 7 to 12 cycles was run with a J-beta primer mix and a sample-barcoded 5' primer. TCRdb trimmed public reads at Q25 via fastp, called clones via MiXCR and kept in-frame beta chains. Rows with one shared CDR3 protein collapse into an entry with the most common genes and DNA. Present in this sample are 1.5 million to 2 million distinct CDR3 sequences, 28% of which were seen just once. The top ten constitute roughly 8% of the sample. Material for sequencing was blood. Receptors were obtained from a woman aged 25 to 39 in good health.

V usage is TRBV5-1 and J usage is TRBJ1-1; D is unclear. The CDR3 is made up of 16 amino acids. Trimming cost V 6 bases and J 7 bases, with 25 bases left between them. Germline-derived CDR1 and CDR2 are SGHRS and YFSETQ. The CDR3 is CASTKAPLEQHIEAFF. The CDR3 DNA follows: TGCGCCAGCACCAAGGCCCCATTAGAACAACACATTGAAGCTTTCTTT.

The rearrangement joins TRBV11-3 to TRBJ1-1; D uncertain. The CDR3 consists of 15 residues. Germline CDR1 is SGHNT and CDR2 is YENEEA. The ends were cut back, 5 bases at V and 3 bases at J, with 16 bases in the middle. The CDR3 coding sequence is TGTGCCAGCAGCGGAGGACCCACACAAGACACTGAAGCTTTCTTT. This encodes CASSGGPTQDTEAFF.

V usage is TRBV5-1 and J usage is TRBJ1-4, with TRBD1 as a possible D gene (5 bases). Looked up from germline, CDR1 is SGHRS and CDR2 is YFSETQ. The CDR3 is 16 amino acids. The V gene lost 4 bases and the J gene lost 3 bases, with 16 bases spanning the gap. CDR3 protein: CASSPRTPRANEKLFF. DNA for the CDR3: TGCGCCAGCAGCCCCCGGACACCTCGAGCTAATGAAAAACTGTTTTTT.

Many counts were recorded for this clonotype. V gene TRBV9 combines with J gene TRBJ2-1; D is perhaps TRBD2 (5 bases). Germline CDR1 reads SGDLS; CDR2 reads YYNGEE. This CDR3 spans 14 amino acids. Trimming pared 3 bases from V and 6 bases from J, leaving 13 bases between. The CDR3: CASSDGPGSNEQFF. The CDR3 nucleotides are TGTGCCAGCAGCGATGGACCGGGGAGCAATGAGCAGTTCTTC.

This clonotype has at least ten counts. J is TRBJ2-1 and V is TRBV29-1, with TRBD1 matching over 8 bases. The CDR3 spans 14 residues. V gave up 2 bases and J gave up 1 base; unmatched junction bases: 1. CDR1 and CDR2 from the germline V gene are SQVTM and ANQGSEA. The CDR3 bases are TGCAGCGTTGAACGGGACAGGTCCTACAATGAGCAGTTCTTC. Protein sequence: CSVERDRSYNEQFF.

V usage is TRBV4-2 and J usage is TRBJ1-1, with D maybe TRBD1 (5 bases). The V gene's germline CDR1 is LGHNA and CDR2 YNFKEQ. The CDR3 is 14 amino acids. The germline V and J ends were trimmed by 4 bases and 8 bases, with 17 bases remaining between them. Here the CDR3 DNA reads TGTGCCAGCAGCCCGGTTCCCCCCGAGGGGGAAGCTTTCTTT. It codes for CASSPVPPEGEAFF.

This clonotype was picked up many times. The chain has TRBV5-1 and TRBJ2-1, with TRBD2 identical over 12 bases. The V and J ends lost 3 bases and 6 bases, in that order; junction bases with no gene match: 4. This CDR3 has 15 residues. Germline-derived CDR1 and CDR2 are SGHRS and YFSETQ. CDR3 in DNA: TGCGCCAGCAGCTATACTAGCGGGGGGCCCAATGAGCAGTTCTTC. Encoded protein: CASSYTSGGPNEQFF.

J is TRBJ1-2 and V is TRBV3-1; D is unresolved. Looked up from germline, CDR1 is LGHDT and CDR2 is YNNKEL (reference sequence). V lost 3 bases to trimming and J lost 5 bases, with 7 bases between them. This CDR3 contains 12 residues. CDR3 sequence reads: CASSQTQYGYTF. CDR3 DNA: TGTGCCAGCAGCCAGACACAGTATGGCTACACCTTC.

There are many counts of this clonotype. The chain carries TRBV25-1 and TRBJ2-5; D uncertain. The V gene lost 2 bases and the J gene lost 1 base, with 5 bases spanning the gap. The length of the CDR3 is 13 residues. CDR1 MGHDK and CDR2 SYGVNS come from the germline V gene. The CDR3 coding sequence is TGTGCCAGCAGTGAAAGCCCCCAAGAGACCCAGTACTTC. It yields the protein CASSESPQETQYF.

The chain joins TRBV24-1 to TRBJ1-1, with D perhaps TRBD1 (5 bases). The CDR3 totals 14 residues. From germline, CDR1 is KGHDR and CDR2 SFDVKD. V was pared by 3 bases and J by 5 bases, with 12 bases between. The CDR3 DNA reads TGTGCCACCAGTGATCCGACAGTGGGAACTGAAGCTTTCTTT. Residues: CATSDPTVGTEAFF.

V and J are TRBV24-1 and TRBJ2-3, with 8 nucleotides matching TRBD1. CDR3 size: 16 residues. The germline V gene encodes CDR1 KGHDR and CDR2 SFDVKD. The V gene end was trimmed by 3 bases and the J gene end by 4 bases; junction bases not matched to a gene: 8. DNA of the CDR3: TGTGCCACCAGTGATACGAGGACAGGGCGGCCAGATACGCAGTATTTT. This encodes CATSDTRTGRPDTQYF.

The V and J genes are TRBV19 and TRBJ2-3, with D perhaps matching TRBD1 (6 bases). Trimming stripped 3 bases from V and 0 bases from J, with 13 bases between. The CDR3 length is 16 residues. Germline V gene lookup returns CDR1 LNHDA and CDR2 SQIVND (reference sequence). CDR3 loop: CASSITIGGSTDTQYF. CDR3 nucleotides: TGTGCCAGTAGTATCACTATAGGGGGAAGCACAGATACGCAGTATTTT.

The chain links TRBV27 to TRBJ2-1, with TRBD2 as a possible D gene (7 bases). From germline, CDR1 is MNHEY and CDR2 SMNVEV (reference sequence). This CDR3 is 16 amino acids long. V gave up 2 bases and J gave up 2 bases, with 13 bases separating them. The CDR3 sequence: CASSLRAGAPYNEQFF. As DNA, the CDR3 is TGTGCCAGCAGTTTACGGGCGGGGGCCCCCTACAATGAGCAGTTCTTC.

V is TRBV9 and J is TRBJ2-2; TRBD2 matches at 11 bases. J lost 2 bases, V lost 4 bases, and 10 bases had no gene match. The CDR3 runs to 18 residues. The germline V gene has CDR1 SGDLS and CDR2 YYNGEE. CDR3 sequence reads: CASSQHPTSGGNTGELFF. The CDR3 nucleotides read TGTGCCAGCAGCCAACACCCAACTAGCGGGGGAAACACCGGGGAGCTGTTTTTT.

This clonotype was counted only a few times. The chain couples TRBV20-1 to TRBJ2-1; D remains unclear. The CDR3 is made up of 12 amino acids. V gave up 5 bases and J gave up 7 bases, with 12 bases separating them. Germline CDR1 DFQATT, CDR2 SNEGSKA (reference sequence). This CDR3 reads CSASSETNEQFF. The CDR3 DNA sequence: TGCAGTGCTTCCTCCGAGACTAATGAGCAGTTCTTC.

This clonotype showed up just a few times. The CDR3 nucleotides read TGTGCCAGCAGTGGGGGACGAGACGAGCAGTACTTC. Translation gives CASSGGRDEQYF. V gene TRBV2 combines with J gene TRBJ2-4, with D perhaps assigned TRBD1 or TRBD2 (5 bases each). TRBJ2-7 explains the end of the DNA better; the J call may be wrong. The CDR3 contains 12 residues. Germline CDR1 and CDR2: SNHLY and FYNNEI.

This clonotype was detected only a few times. The V and J genes are TRBV20-1 and TRBJ2-1, with 8 nucleotides matching TRBD2. This CDR3 region has 12 residues. The ends lost 6 bases at V and 15 bases at J; junction bases unmatched: 13. Germline CDR1 DFQATT, CDR2 SNEGSKA (reference sequence). The CDR3 DNA is TGCAGTGCACACAACGGGGGGGCTTCCGTGTTCTTC. It translates to CSAHNGGASVFF.

In its sample, this clonotype was seen many times. CDR3 sequence (DNA): TGCAGCGTTACCGGGACTAGCTACGAGCAGTACTTC. Translated: CSVTGTSYEQYF. The chain couples TRBV29-1 to TRBJ2-7; TRBD2 matches 8 bases. CDR1 and CDR2 (germline): SQVTM, ANQGSEA. The CDR3 has 12 amino acids. J was trimmed by 3 bases and V by 5 bases; bases with no gene match: 3.

In regard to this clonotype: A read error may explain this, as a much larger clone is one base away. The rearrangement joins TRBV10-2 to TRBJ2-1, with 8 bases lining up with TRBD2. Looked up from germline, CDR1 is WSHSY and CDR2 is SAAADI. The CDR3 sequence is 15 residues long. CDR3 sequence (DNA): TGCGCCAGCAGTGTACAGCGGGAGTTCTACAATAAGCAGTTCTTC. Residues: CASSVQREFYNKQFF.

As to this clonotype: This could be a read error, since a much larger clone is one nucleotide away. The J gene is TRBJ2-7, the V gene TRBV5-1, with a possible D match to TRBD1 (5 bases). The CDR3 runs 16 residues. CDR1 is SGHRS and CDR2 is YFSETQ in the germline V gene. CDR3 amino acids: CVSSTTGSTETYEQYF. CDR3 nucleotide sequence: TGCGTCAGCAGCACCACAGGCTCGACGGAAACCTACGAGCAGTACTTC.

The chain employs TRBV12-3 or TRBV12-4 and TRBJ1-1, with a tentative D call TRBD1 (6 bases). V gave up 6 bases and J gave up 6 bases, with 17 bases separating them. CDR3 length: 14 residues. The CDR3 DNA sequence: TGTGCCAGCAGGCCCGGGACACGACCCCCTGAAGCTTTCTTT. Its protein product is CASRPGTRPPEAFF.

This rearrangement joins TRBV12-3 or TRBV12-4 to TRBJ2-1; D gene uncertain. TRBJ2-7 matches the DNA end more closely, so the J call is doubtful. The CDR3 extends over 15 amino acids. CDR3 amino acids: CASTLPGRFYNEQYF. The CDR3 DNA follows: TGTGCCAGCACCCTGCCAGGCAGATTTTACAATGAGCAGTACTTC.

V and J are TRBV27 and TRBJ1-5; 9 positions match TRBD1. Germline loops: CDR1 MNHEY, CDR2 SMNVEV (reference sequence). V dropped 5 bases and J dropped 3; count of bases not matched to a gene: 5. The CDR3 is made up of 15 amino acids. The CDR3 nucleotides are TGTGCCAGCAGTCCGGGACAGGGCCTCAATCAGCCCCAGCATTTT. Amino acids: CASSPGQGLNQPQHF.

This clonotype occurred many times. The gene calls are TRBV6-2 or TRBV6-3 and TRBJ2-4; 7 positions match TRBD1. The trim removed 7 bases at V and 10 bases at J, leaving 16 bases unmatched. From germline, CDR1 is MNHEY and CDR2 SVGEGT. This CDR3 comprises 15 residues. CDR3 in DNA: TGTGCCAGCACCACCGCGGGTACAGGGGATAGGATTCAGTACTTC. It codes for CASTTAGTGDRIQYF.

About this clonotype itself: This could be a read error, since a much larger clone is one nucleotide away. The chain has TRBV29-1 and TRBJ1-2; D might be TRBD1 (6 bases). The germline V gene encodes CDR1 SQVTM and CDR2 ANQGSEA. Trimming took 4 bases from V and 6 from J, leaving 15 bases between them. The CDR3 runs 13 residues. CDR3 amino acids: CSVVRGAINGYTF. The CDR3 bases are TGCAGCGTTGTACGGGGGGCGATAAATGGCTACACCTTC.